One and the same sample provided the 23 T cell receptor beta chains below, sequenced in a study of tumor-infiltrating lymphocytes in primary liver carcinoma. A primer matching the constant region was used to make TCR beta cDNA from about 500 ng of total RNA. The TCR beta library was amplified through three nested multiplex PCR rounds in a modified ARM-PCR procedure. Researchers ran the first two PCR rounds for roughly 10 cycles each with TRBV1-TRBV30 forward primers and a C-beta reverse primer. TCRdb fed the multiplex PCR reads into MiXCR, producing one record per CDR3 protein. The table lists 95,000 to 150,000 distinct CDR3 sequences, approximately 70% of them singletons, with 9.3% in the top ten. The source material, roughly 18-32 mg of unsorted bulk tissue, was used to co-extract RNA and DNA. Sequenced: liver tumor tissue from sampling region 1. The sample's subset: tumor region T1, superior pole. The receptors were sampled from a woman aged 55-75 years with primary liver carcinoma and hepatitis B virus infection.

As for this clonotype: At one boundary the junction diverges from the germline segment, which might be a read error. CDR3 residues: CAGGPHQHGHLRFWGYEAFF. CDR3 nucleotides: TGCGCCGGCGGCCCACATCAGCACGGACACCTTCGCTTTTGGGGCTATGAAGCTTTCTTT. The chain is built from TRBV11-2 and TRBJ1-1, with a weak D call TRBD1 (5 bases). The CDR3 has 20 amino acids. The germline CDR1 and CDR2 sequences are SGHAT and FQNNGV.

This clonotype was observed once. A clone one base away is much larger, so this may be a read error. V gene TRBV4-1 combines with J gene TRBJ2-2, with D hard to call. Germline CDR1 is MGHRA and CDR2 is YSYEKL. The CDR3 extends over 15 amino acids. Trimming stripped 1 base from V and 0 bases from J, with 6 bases between. Here the CDR3 DNA reads TGCGCCAGCAGCCAAGGGGTCGCGAACACCGGGGAGCTGTTTTTT. It specifies CASSQGVANTGELFF.

In the case of this clonotype: A much larger clone lies a single base off, so this may be a read error. The J gene is TRBJ1-1, the V gene TRBV6-2 or TRBV6-3; D gene unclear. This CDR3 has 14 residues. CDR1 and CDR2 from the germline V gene are MNHEY and SVGEGT. The CDR3: CASSYSESFTEVFF. The CDR3, as DNA: TGTGCCAGCAGTTACTCGGAGTCTTTCACTGAAGTTTTCTTT.

This clonotype has only a few counts. The V and J genes are TRBV6-6 and TRBJ2-5, with TRBD1 as a possible D gene (5 bases). This CDR3 has 16 residues. The V gene's germline CDR1 is MNHNY and CDR2 SVGAGI (reference sequence). The germline V and J ends were trimmed by 5 bases and 5 bases, with 21 bases remaining between them. The CDR3 DNA follows: TGTGCCAGCAGTCCTCCTCTTGCCGACAGAAGGGAGACCCAGTACTTC. Its protein is CASSPPLADRRETQYF.

The chain employs TRBV28 and TRBJ2-1, with D uncertain. Trimming cost V 7 bases and J 4 bases, with 8 bases left between them. Germline assignment: CDR1 MDHEN and CDR2 SYDVKM. CDR3 length equals 12 residues. The CDR3 region is CASNGPYNEQFF. CDR3 in DNA: TGTGCCAGCAATGGACCTTACAATGAGCAGTTCTTC.

Ten or more counts support this clonotype. This chain links TRBV12-3 or TRBV12-4 with TRBJ1-4; tentative D call: TRBD1 (6 bases). The CDR3 loop spans 15 amino acids. V lost 2 bases and J 8 bases, leaving 15 bases between the germline ends. The CDR3 protein is CASSLQGQMGEKLFF. The CDR3 DNA reads as TGTGCCAGCAGTTTACAGGGACAAATGGGGGAAAAACTGTTTTTT.

Of note for this clonotype: Its ends do not fully match the called genes, so a read error is possible. V and J are TRBV11-2 and TRBJ2-1, with D perhaps TRBD1 (5 bases). CDR1 SGHAT and CDR2 FQNNGV come from the germline V gene. This CDR3 spans 15 amino acids. The CDR3 bases are TGTGCCAGCAGCGTAGACAAGACAGCCTACAATGAACAGTTCTTC. It is translated as CASSVDKTAYNEQFF. The full variable domain, its missing parts supplied by reference TRBV11-2 and TRBJ2-1, is EAGVAQSPRYKIIEKRQSVAFWCNPISGHATLYWYQQILGQGPKLLIQFQNNGVVDDSQLPKDRFSAERLKGVDSTLKIQPAKLEDSAVYLCASSVDKTAYNEQFFGPGTRLTVL.

At least ten counts were recorded for this clonotype. The J gene is TRBJ2-2, the V gene TRBV5-6, with D uncertain. The V and J ends lost 4 bases and 2 bases respectively, with 6 bases between them. This CDR3 region has 13 residues. Germline V CDR1 and CDR2: SGHDT, YYEEEE. In nucleotides, the CDR3 is TGTGCCAGCAGCGTACACAACACCGGGGAGCTGTTTTTT. Its protein product is CASSVHNTGELFF.

This clonotype has a single count. A much larger clone lies a single base off, so this may be a read error. The chain is built from TRBV5-1 and TRBJ1-1; no definite D call. Germline CDR1 and CDR2: SGHRS and YFSETQ. This CDR3 contains 16 residues. CDR3 sequence reads: CASSLEARVRNIEAFF. The CDR3, as DNA: TGCGCCAGCAGCTTGGAGGCTCGGGTGAGAAACATTGAAGCTTTCTTT.

Details on this clonotype: Germline is not matched at one junction end, which may reflect a read error. The V call is TRBV11-2, the J call TRBJ2-7; perhaps D is TRBD1 or TRBD2 (5 bases each). Germline lookup yields CDR1 SGHAT and CDR2 FQNNGV. This CDR3 is built from 14 residues. CDR3 coding DNA: TGTGACAGCAGAAATCCGGGGCTAGCCCACGAGCAGTACTTC. Protein product: CDSRNPGLAHEQYF.

Comments on this clonotype: A much larger clone differs from this one at a single base, so this may be a read error. The rearrangement links TRBV6-6 to TRBJ1-2; D remains unclear. This CDR3 is built from 13 residues. V dropped 4 bases and J dropped 0 bases, with 6 bases sitting between them. Looked up from germline, CDR1 is MNHNY and CDR2 is SVGAGI (reference sequence). The DNA of the CDR3 is TGTGCCAGCAGTTCAACATCTAACTATGGCTACACCTTC. Amino acids: CASSSTSNYGYTF.

This clonotype came up many times. This chain connects TRBV6-2 or TRBV6-3 to TRBJ2-7, with no clear D. The germline CDR1 and CDR2 sequences are MNHEY and SVGEGT. V was shortened by 0 bases and J by 0 bases, with 12 bases between the two germline ends. CDR3 length: 16 amino acids. CDR3: CASSYSRTESSYEQYF. DNA of the CDR3: TGTGCCAGCAGTTACTCAAGGACGGAAAGCTCCTACGAGCAGTACTTC.

Comments on this clonotype: At one end the junction does not follow the germline gene, possibly because of a read error. This chain joins TRBV11-2 and TRBJ2-3; no reliable D call. The germline CDR1 and CDR2 sequences are SGHAT and FQNNGV. The CDR3 length is 14 residues. The CDR3 DNA follows: TGTGCCAGCAGCTTAGTTTGCAGCACAGATACACAGTATTTT. It codes for CASSLVCSTDTQYF.

In this sample, this clonotype turned up a few times. The rearrangement uses TRBV12-3 or TRBV12-4 and TRBJ2-2; TRBD1 matches 8 bases. The V segment lost 6 bases and the J segment 4 bases; nucleotides outside the gene matches: 4. The CDR3 runs 14 residues. Here the CDR3 DNA reads TGTGCCAGCAGCGACAGGGGAGGCACCGGGGAGCTGTTTTTT. Its translation is CASSDRGGTGELFF.

On this clonotype: Compared with germline, one end of the junction differs, possibly owing to a read error. V usage is TRBV11-1 and J usage is TRBJ1-2, with D perhaps matching TRBD1 (5 bases). CDR1 is SGHAT and CDR2 is FQDESV in the germline V gene (reference sequence). The CDR3 extends over 16 amino acids. This CDR3 reads CTSSLTPRGTNYGYIF. As DNA, the CDR3 is TGTACCAGCAGCCTCACACCACGCGGGACTAACTATGGCTACATCTTC.

Details on this clonotype: A clone one base away is much larger, so this may be a read error. The chain uses TRBV6-1 and TRBJ1-5; a weak D match, TRBD1 (5 bases). CDR3 length: 14 residues. Germline-derived CDR1 and CDR2 are MNHNS and SASEGT. The DNA of the CDR3 is TGTGTCAGCAGTGGAGGGGACCCCAATCAGCCCCAGCATTTT. This translates into CVSSGGDPNQPQHF.

V and J are TRBV11-2 and TRBJ2-5, with D tentatively TRBD1 (5 bases). The V gene lost 5 bases and the J gene lost 1 base, with 17 bases spanning the gap. This CDR3 is 16 amino acids long. Per germline, CDR1 SGHAT and CDR2 FQNNGV. The CDR3 protein is CASSAGITLVQETQYF. CDR3 coding DNA: TGTGCCAGCAGCGCAGGGATTACCCTAGTCCAAGAGACCCAGTACTTC.

Points on this clonotype: One end of the junction does not line up with germline, which may come from a read error. The chain is built from TRBV11-2 and TRBJ2-2; D ambiguous. Germline V gives CDR1 SGHAT, CDR2 FQNNGV. The CDR3 has 15 amino acids. The chain's CDR3 is CTSSPPQGPTMELFF. CDR3 DNA sequence: TGTACCAGCAGCCCTCCGCAAGGACCGACCATGGAGCTGTTTTTC.

In the case of this clonotype: The junction does not match germline at one end; this may be a read error. The chain is built from TRBV7-8 and TRBJ2-1, with D unresolved. The length of the CDR3 is 15 residues. CDR1 is SGHVS and CDR2 is FQNEAQ in the germline V gene. The CDR3 sequence: CDSSPQPGSFNEQFF. CDR3 DNA sequence: TGTGACAGCAGCCCCCAGCCGGGCTCCTTCAATGAGCAGTTCTTC.

Note on this clonotype: Germline is not matched at one junction end, which may reflect a read error. The V call is TRBV11-2, the J call TRBJ1-2, with no clear D. From germline, CDR1 is SGHAT and CDR2 FQNNGV. The CDR3 runs to 13 residues. The CDR3 sequence: CASSLAGNYGYTF. DNA for the CDR3: TGTGCCAGCAGTTTAGCCGGGAACTATGGCTACACCTTC. The entire variable domain, with the rest obtained from reference TRBV11-2 and TRBJ1-2, is as follows: EAGVAQSPRYKIIEKRQSVAFWCNPISGHATLYWYQQILGQGPKLLIQFQNNGVVDDSQLPKDRFSAERLKGVDSTLKIQPAKLEDSAVYLCASSLAGNYGYTFGSGTRLTVV.

As for this clonotype: The junction differs from germline at one of its ends, possibly a read error. The CDR3 nucleotides are TGCGCCGGCAGCCAGACGATCGGAACAGATGCGCAGTATTTT. This sequence encodes CAGSQTIGTDAQYF. V usage is TRBV4-1 and J usage is TRBJ2-3; D gene unclear. The CDR3 covers 14 residues. CDR1 and CDR2 (germline): MGHRA, YSYEKL.

Comment on this clonotype: A read error is likely, as this CDR3 ends without the conserved phenylalanine or tryptophan. V and J are TRBV6-5 and TRBJ2-2; 11 bases line up with TRBD2. The CDR3 runs to 19 residues. The germline gives CDR1 MNHEY, CDR2 SVGAGI. CDR3 bases: TGTGCCAGCAGACCCTGGGGTAGCGGGAGGGCGGGGACCACCAGGGAGCTGTTTATT. It is translated as CASRPWGSGRAGTTRELFI.

About this clonotype itself: An end of the junction does not agree with germline; a read error may underlie this. The chain couples TRBV11-3 to TRBJ2-3; D not certain. Germline V lookup: CDR1 SGHNT, CDR2 YENEEA. The CDR3 totals 14 residues. For the CDR3, the DNA is TGTGCCAGCAGCCATCTGTCAGGCACAGATACGCGGTATTTT. Translated: CASSHLSGTDTRYF. The full variable domain, its missing parts supplied by reference TRBV11-3 and TRBJ2-3, is EAGVVQSPRYKIIEKKQPVAFWCNPISGHNTLYWYLQNLGQGPELLIRYENEEAVDDSQLPKDRFSAERLKGVDSTLKIQPAELGDSAVYLCASSHLSGTDTRYFGPGTRLTVL.